This T cell receptor (beta chain) was found in a study of CD8+CD57+ T cells in acquired aplastic anemia. Remarks on this clonotype: Its specificity is unknown.

The study, taken as a whole, reports: Patients had twenty-nine CD8+ CDR3 sequences in common with controls (the shared set).

This CDR3 comprises 14 residues. V lost 6 bases to trimming and J lost 6 bases, with 20 bases between them. Per germline, CDR1 DFQATT and CDR2 SNEGSKA (reference sequence). TCR beta VDJ and CDR3 were profiled, and genomic DNA was the template. TCRdb called the reads again in MiXCR, with one record for every CDR3 protein. This table holds 200,000 or so distinct CDR3 sequences, 55% to 70% found once. This clonotype was obtained from a human donor with severe aplastic anemia or a healthy control (not recorded which). What was sequenced was sorted CD4+, CD8+, or CD8+CD57+ T cells (not recorded which) from PBMCs. The chain employs TRBV20-1 and TRBJ1-2, with D unresolved. CDR3: CSALTGARPDGYTF. Written as DNA, the CDR3 is TGCAGTGCCCTGACCGGAGCCAGACCGGATGGCTACACCTTC.